Below are 6 T cell receptor beta chains sequenced from a single sample in a study of response to subunit inactivated influenza vaccine. One entry per CDR3 protein, called by TCRdb with MiXCR from the RT-PCR reads. This table holds some 520,000 distinct CDR3 sequences, about 15% found once. The material sequenced was CD4+ T cells sorted from PBMCs, taken about 24 months after vaccination. The receptor source for this set is a man between 50 and 69 years old who received an inactivated influenza vaccine.

This clonotype came up a few times. The chain recombines TRBV25-1 with TRBJ2-1; 8 bases are a match to TRBD1. Germline CDR1 is MGHDK and CDR2 is SYGVNS. This CDR3 spans 15 amino acids. V dropped 2 bases and J dropped 7; count of bases not matched to a gene: 7. Written as DNA, the CDR3 is TGTGCCAGCAGTGAAGCCGGGACAGGTAAAAATGAGCAGTTCTTC. The encoded protein is CASSEAGTGKNEQFF.

Only a few counts were recorded for this clonotype. The chain links TRBV20-1 to TRBJ2-2; 9 bases fit TRBD2. The trim removed 0 bases at V and 1 base at J, leaving 3 bases unmatched. CDR1 is DFQATT and CDR2 is SNEGSKA in the germline V gene (reference sequence). CDR3 length: 16 residues. The CDR3 sequence is CSARDLREGNTGELFF. The CDR3 DNA sequence: TGCAGTGCTAGAGATCTGCGGGAGGGGAACACCGGGGAGCTGTTTTTT.

The V call is TRBV5-6, the J call TRBJ2-4; perhaps TRBD2 as D (6 bases). The CDR3 is 17 amino acids. V gave up 0 bases and J gave up 1 base, with 14 bases separating them. Germline V gene lookup returns CDR1 SGHDT and CDR2 YYEEEE. CDR3 sequence (DNA): TGTGCCAGCAGCTTGGCGGGACTTTCGGAGGCCAAAAACATTCAGTACTTC. This codes for CASSLAGLSEAKNIQYF.

The table lists this clonotype with a few counts. This chain uses TRBV7-2 with TRBJ1-2, with no clear D. The CDR3 sequence is 15 residues long. Trimming stripped 4 bases from V and 7 bases from J, with 19 bases between. Germline CDR1 and CDR2: SGHTA and FQGNSA. The CDR3 reads CASSSDRHGSRGYTF. For the CDR3, the DNA is TGTGCCAGCAGCTCGGACCGTCACGGGAGTCGTGGCTACACCTTC. Using reference TRBV7-2 and TRBJ1-2 for the parts outside the CDR3, the full variable domain is GAGVSQSPSNKVTEKGKDVELRCDPISGHTALYWYRQSLGQGLEFLIYFQGNSAPDKSGLPSDRFSAERTGGSVSTLTIQRTQQEDSAVYLCASSSDRHGSRGYTFGSGTRLTVV.

This sequence joins TRBV4-3 and TRBJ2-7; no clear D. Germline-derived CDR1 and CDR2 are LGHNA and YSLEER. This CDR3 is 16 amino acids long. The ends were cut back, 0 bases at V and 1 base at J, with 13 bases in the middle. Here the CDR3 reads CASSQELGYGSYEQYF. The CDR3 nucleotides are TGCGCCAGCAGCCAAGAATTAGGGTATGGGTCCTACGAGCAGTACTTC.

This clonotype was seen only a few times. The V and J genes are TRBV20-1 and TRBJ1-1; the D is unclear. Germline CDR1 is DFQATT and CDR2 is SNEGSKA (reference sequence). V lost 2 bases and J lost 0, with 10 bases in between. The CDR3 sequence is 14 residues long. The CDR3 DNA reads TGCAGTGCTAGAATACCACAGCTGAACACTGAAGCTTTCTTT. It encodes CSARIPQLNTEAFF.